The clone carrying this T cell receptor beta chain was seen more than once but under ten times. The antigen remains undetermined. This sample was included in a study of T-cell memory formation after mild COVID-19. Study-level points and caveats: The study found contracting CD4+ clones mainly in CM and EM and contracting CD8+ clones in EMRA.

With 5 bases removed from V and 1 base from J, the gap between germline ends came to 11 bases. Germline V gene sequence: CDR1 SGHTA, CDR2 FQGNSA. This CDR3 is 14 amino acids long. TCRdb analysed the 5' RACE reads with MiXCR anew, one entry per CDR3 protein. The table includes under 450,000 distinct CDR3 sequences, approximately 22% detected once. This TCR derives from a man in his late teens or twenties who had mild COVID-19 (a few samples of this study predate the infection). Cell type and time point are not known. Sequenced input: PBMCs or a T cell subset sorted from them (not recorded which). This rearrangement joins TRBV7-2 to TRBJ1-1; D might be TRBD1 (5 bases). The CDR3 DNA is TGTGCCAGCAGCCTACTGGGGGAGAACACTGAAGCTTTCTTT. It yields the protein CASSLLGENTEAFF.